What follows are 15 T cell receptor beta chains derived from one specimen sequenced in a study of lymphopenia after photon versus proton radiotherapy. This table comes from immunoSEQ multiplex PCR, and its TCRdb copy is limited to in-frame clones, with some not included. The data show 65,000 to 75,000 clones, more than 75% seen once. This sample comprised peripheral blood, obtained from a patient treated with proton-based radiotherapy. The origin of the receptors is a man older than 75 with esophageal cancer.

The chain couples TRBV27 to TRBJ1-1; a possible D gene is TRBD1 (6 bases). The CDR3 covers 14 residues. V lost 4 bases to trimming and J lost 0 bases, with 9 bases between them. Germline V CDR1 and CDR2: MNHEY, SMNVEV (reference sequence). The CDR3 reads CASSSTGMNTEAFF. In DNA, the CDR3 is TGTGCCAGCAGTTCCACAGGGATGAACACTGAAGCTTTCTTT.

This chain uses TRBV29-1 with TRBJ2-7, with D possibly matching TRBD2 (6 bases). Trimming shortened V by 5 bases and J by 0 bases, and 17 bases separated the two germline ends. Germline CDR1 is SQVTM and CDR2 is ANQGSEA. The CDR3 has 15 amino acids. Here the CDR3 DNA reads TGCAGCGTTCGGGGGAACGAACTTAGCTCCTACGAGCAGTACTTC. Protein product: CSVRGNELSSYEQYF.

The V gene is TRBV7-8, the J gene TRBJ2-7; unclear D gene. Per the germline V gene, CDR1 is SGHVS and CDR2 is FQNEAQ. The CDR3 has 16 amino acids. Trimming pared 0 bases from V and 4 bases from J, leaving 16 bases between. The CDR3 sequence is CASSLARTLPTYEQYF. Here the CDR3 DNA reads TGTGCCAGCAGCTTAGCTCGCACTCTCCCCACTTACGAGCAGTACTTC.

The rearrangement uses TRBV29-1 and TRBJ2-5; tentative D call: TRBD2 (6 bases). The CDR3 is 13 residues long. CDR1 SQVTM and CDR2 ANQGSEA come from the germline V gene. The V end lost 7 bases, the J end lost 5 bases, and 17 bases lay between the germline ends. This CDR3 reads CSARVLAEETQYF. As DNA, the CDR3 is TGCAGCGCCCGCGTGTTAGCGGAGGAGACCCAGTACTTC. The variable domain in full, with the rest retrieved from reference TRBV29-1 and TRBJ2-5, is SAVISQKPSRDICQRGTSLTIQCQVDSQVTMMFWYRQQPGQSLTLIATANQGSEATYESGFVIDKFPISRPNLTFSTLTVSNMSPEDSSIYLCSARVLAEETQYFGPGTRLLVL.

The chain recombines TRBV4-3 with TRBJ2-1, with no clear D. The V gene's germline CDR1 is LGHNA and CDR2 YSLEER. The V and J ends lost 0 bases and 9 bases respectively, with 18 bases between them. The CDR3 is 16 amino acids. The CDR3 nucleotides are TGCGCCAGCAGCCAAGATCCTGGCGGATCTTGGGGTGAGCAGTTCTTC. Protein product: CASSQDPGGSWGEQFF.

The V call is TRBV5-4, the J call TRBJ2-7, with 12 bases identical to TRBD2. V gave up 4 bases and J gave up 6 bases; unmatched junction bases: 5. The CDR3 runs 14 residues. The germline gives CDR1 SGHNT, CDR2 YYREEE (reference sequence). The CDR3 sequence is CASSLRLAGVEQYF. The CDR3 region has the DNA TGTGCCAGCAGCCTTCGACTAGCGGGGGTCGAGCAGTACTTC.

This clone was found once. The chain has TRBV7-2 and TRBJ2-1; 8 bases map to TRBD2. The germline CDR1 and CDR2 sequences are SGHTA and FQGNSA. V dropped 1 base and J dropped 1; count of bases not matched to a gene: 9. The CDR3 spans 18 residues. CDR3 DNA sequence: TGTGCCAGCAGCTTAGACTTGGCGGGGGGCGGGTCCTACAATGAGCAGTTCTTC. Its translation is CASSLDLAGGGSYNEQFF.

The chain carries TRBV2 and TRBJ2-3; no reliable D call. Germline V gives CDR1 SNHLY, CDR2 FYNNEI. The CDR3 contains 10 residues. V lost 7 bases to trimming and J lost 6 bases, with 5 bases between them. The CDR3: CASTKDTQYF. Written as DNA, the CDR3 is TGTGCCAGCACCAAGGATACGCAGTATTTT. Variable domain in full (rest from reference TRBV2 and TRBJ2-3): EPEVTQTPSHQVTQMGQEVILRCVPISNHLYFYWYRQILGQKVEFLVSFYNNEISEKSEIFDDQFSVERPDGSNFTLKIRSTKLEDSAMYFCASTKDTQYFGPGTRLTVL.

The V gene is TRBV6-5, the J gene TRBJ2-5, with 7 bases aligning to TRBD1. Germline CDR1 reads MNHEY; CDR2 reads SVGAGI. Trimming cost V 5 bases and J 0 bases; bases outside gene matches: 6. The CDR3 is 15 amino acids. This CDR3 reads CASSPSTGYQETQYF. The CDR3 DNA sequence: TGTGCCAGCAGTCCCTCGACAGGGTACCAAGAGACCCAGTACTTC.

The rearrangement joins TRBV6-1 to TRBJ1-5; a possible D gene is TRBD1 (6 bases). The CDR3 extends over 13 amino acids. V lost 6 bases and J 1 base, leaving 7 bases between the germline ends. The germline V gene encodes CDR1 MNHNS and CDR2 SASEGT. CDR3: CASRDSSNQPQHF. The CDR3, as DNA: TGTGCCAGCAGGGACAGCAGCAATCAGCCCCAGCATTTT.

The gene calls are TRBV7-2 and TRBJ2-7, with 7 positions matching TRBD1. Germline CDR1 reads SGHTA; CDR2 reads FQGNSA. V shed 4 bases and J 3 bases; nucleotides not matched to a gene: 9. The CDR3 is 15 residues long. CDR3 bases: TGTGCCAGCAGCTCCCACCGGGACAGTTTCTACGAGCAGTACTTC. This encodes CASSSHRDSFYEQYF.

The chain joins TRBV27 to TRBJ2-7; 7 bases are shared with TRBD1. Losses at the gene ends were 5 bases for V and 0 bases for J; bases not matched to a gene: 1. Germline CDR1 and CDR2: MNHEY and SMNVEV (reference sequence). The CDR3 sequence is 13 residues long. CDR3 sequence (DNA): TGTGCCAGCAGTCCAGGGGGCTCCTACGAGCAGTACTTC. Translation gives CASSPGGSYEQYF.

The V gene is TRBV5-4, the J gene TRBJ2-7; D not certain. The CDR3 consists of 13 residues. V was shortened by 3 bases and J by 7 bases, with 14 bases between the two germline ends. From germline, CDR1 is SGHNT and CDR2 YYREEE (reference sequence). The CDR3 spells CASSYAYIGEQYF. The CDR3 region has the DNA TGTGCCAGCAGCTACGCATACATTGGGGAGCAGTACTTC.

A word on this clone: Within the sample, other DNA sequences also encode this same CDR3. The chain recombines TRBV20-1 with TRBJ2-1; D remains ambiguous. Trimming left V 3 bases short and J 4 bases short, with 4 bases between. The CDR3 is 11 residues long. Germline lookup yields CDR1 DFQATT and CDR2 SNEGSKA (reference sequence). The CDR3 DNA sequence: TGCAGTGCTAGGTCATACAATGAGCAGTTCTTC. Its translation is CSARSYNEQFF.

This chain joins TRBV11-1 and TRBJ1-2; 9 bases align to TRBD1. The CDR3 consists of 15 residues. Germline-derived CDR1 and CDR2 are SGHAT and FQDESV (reference sequence). The V and J ends lost 5 bases and 6 bases, in that order; junction bases with no gene match: 10. The CDR3 region is CASSPGQGRLHGYTF. CDR3 coding DNA: TGTGCCAGCAGCCCCGGACAGGGGCGACTCCATGGCTACACCTTC.